The clone carrying this T cell receptor beta chain has a count of ten or more. V was clipped by 3 bases and J by 1 base; unmatched bases: 3. CDR3 size: 14 residues. Germline CDR1 reads SGHRS; CDR2 reads YFSETQ. The entry originates in a study of neurological immune-mediated disorders. One entry per CDR3 protein results from TCRdb running MiXCR on the 5' RACE reads. The repertoire holds around 60,000 distinct CDR3 sequences, with more than 3% as singletons. The sample comprised PBMCs. V gene TRBV5-1 combines with J gene TRBJ1-1, with 7 bases lining up with TRBD1. This sequence was found in a woman aged 55-70 years with multiple sclerosis. CDR3 sequence (DNA): TGCGCCAGCAGCTACAGGGGTGAGAACACTGAAGCTTTCTTT. Encoded protein: CASSYRGENTEAFF.